This paragraph covers one T cell receptor (beta chain) sequence. 60 Vbeta and 13 Jbeta primers were used in PCR. Sequencing used immunoSEQ multiplex PCR; TCRdb keeps in-frame clones, though not all of them. This table has approximately 100,000 clones, 60% to 85% appearing once. The data were taken from a study of cytomegalovirus exposure and HLA in healthy donors. Between the trimmed V and J ends, which lost 2 bases and 1 base, there was a span of 13 bases. The CDR3 spans 15 residues. Germline CDR1 is SGDLS and CDR2 is YYNGEE. Sequenced sample: PBMCs. This sequence originates from a female donor in good health and CMV-seropositive. V is TRBV9 and J is TRBJ2-7; D remains ambiguous. The CDR3 DNA is TGTGCCAGCAGCGTTGCGGCGATATCATCCTACGAGCAGTACTTC. This codes for CASSVAAISSYEQYF.